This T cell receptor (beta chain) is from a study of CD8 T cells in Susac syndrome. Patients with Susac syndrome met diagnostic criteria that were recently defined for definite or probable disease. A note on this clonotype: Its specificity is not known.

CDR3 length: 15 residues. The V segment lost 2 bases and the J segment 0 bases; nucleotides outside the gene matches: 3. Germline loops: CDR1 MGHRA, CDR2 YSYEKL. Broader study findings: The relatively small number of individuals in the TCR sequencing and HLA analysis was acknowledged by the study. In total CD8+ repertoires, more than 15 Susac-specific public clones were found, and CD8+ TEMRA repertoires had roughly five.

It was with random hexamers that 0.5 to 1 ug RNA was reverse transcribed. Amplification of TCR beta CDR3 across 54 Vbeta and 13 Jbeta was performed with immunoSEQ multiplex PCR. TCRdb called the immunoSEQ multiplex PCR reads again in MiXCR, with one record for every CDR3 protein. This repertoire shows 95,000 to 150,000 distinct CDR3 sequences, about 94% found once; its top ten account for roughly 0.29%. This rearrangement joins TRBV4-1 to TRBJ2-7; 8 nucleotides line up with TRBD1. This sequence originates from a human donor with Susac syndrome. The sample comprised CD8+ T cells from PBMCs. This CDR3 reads CASSQQTGASYEQYF. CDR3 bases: TGCGCCAGCAGCCAACAGACAGGGGCCTCCTACGAGCAGTACTTC.